This entry features one T cell receptor (beta chain) sequence. This sample is drawn from a study of blood T cell repertoires in COVID-19. This CDR3 comprises 13 residues. CDR1 and CDR2 from the germline V gene are LGHDT and YNNKEL (reference sequence). V dropped 5 bases and J dropped 7 bases, with 12 bases sitting between them. As processed by the authors: Reference gene primer amplification gave estimated nucleated cell counts. Clones were sequenced by immunoSEQ multiplex PCR, and TCRdb holds only the in-frame ones, with some missing. V and J calls and clone size are as listed in that table; D and trimming were resolved from the DNA. The sample carries fewer than 400,000 clones, approximately 86% recorded once.

Sequencing input: peripheral blood. The chain recombines TRBV3-1 (or the pseudogene TRBV3-2) with TRBJ2-1; D remains ambiguous. This TCR was sampled from a human donor in a cohort sampled during active COVID-19. CDR3 bases: TGTGCCAGCAGCAGACTCTTCCGGAATGAGCAGTTCTTC. Its translation is CASSRLFRNEQFF.